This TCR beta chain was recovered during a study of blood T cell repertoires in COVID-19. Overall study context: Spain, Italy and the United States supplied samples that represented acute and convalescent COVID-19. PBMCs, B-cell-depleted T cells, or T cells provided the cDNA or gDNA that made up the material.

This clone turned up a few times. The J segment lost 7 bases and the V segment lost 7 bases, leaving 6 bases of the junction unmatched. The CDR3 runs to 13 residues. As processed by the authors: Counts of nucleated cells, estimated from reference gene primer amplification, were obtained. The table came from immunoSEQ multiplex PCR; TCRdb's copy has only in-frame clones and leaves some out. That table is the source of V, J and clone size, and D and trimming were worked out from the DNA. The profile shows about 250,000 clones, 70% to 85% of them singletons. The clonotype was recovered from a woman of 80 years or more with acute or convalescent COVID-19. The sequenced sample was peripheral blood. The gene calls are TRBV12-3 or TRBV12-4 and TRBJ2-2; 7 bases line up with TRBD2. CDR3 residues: CASKRGWGGELFF. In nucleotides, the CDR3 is TGTGCCAGCAAGCGGGGTTGGGGCGGGGAGCTGTTTTTT.